This TCR beta chain was sequenced during a study of monozygotic twins with inflammatory bowel disease. cDNA for each sample came from eight separate reactions. Reanalyzing the 5' RACE reads, TCRdb keeps one entry per CDR3 protein, without DNA. Its listing shows 400,000 to 500,000 distinct CDR3 sequences. Per the germline V gene, CDR1 is MNHNS and CDR2 is SASEGT. The CDR3 length is 14 residues. Of note for this clonotype: Its specificity is unknown.

Findings of the study overall: Ultimately, a single strong signal or clonotype associated with IBD was not supported.

This receptor was taken from a human donor with ulcerative colitis or Crohn's disease, or a healthy co-twin of an affected twin (not recorded which). The specimen sequenced was blood. The V call is TRBV6-1, the J call TRBJ2-1; the TCRdb call, TRBD1, lacks DNA for checking. The CDR3 sequence: CASTQSGSYNEQFF.